The T cell receptor (beta chain) described here comes from a study of OX40 agonist ivuxolimab in advanced cancers. Study overall: People who had prior anti-PD-1, anti-PD-L1 or anti-CTLA-4 therapy could take part, and roughly 44% had some.

Only in-frame clones appear in the TCRdb table, and some are missing; sequencing was by immunoSEQ multiplex PCR. In the table there are 54,000 or so clones, 60% to 80% of which are singletons. Comment on this clone: The target antigen is unknown.

Notes on the study in general: Clonal expansion from baseline to week 6 occurred in both CD4+ and CD8+ T cells.

V lost 3 bases to trimming and J lost 5 bases, with 9 bases between them. CDR1 SGHRS and CDR2 YFSETQ come from the germline V gene. This CDR3 has 14 residues. Sampled blood was obtained at baseline, cycle 4 day 1, and cycle 7 day 1. This chain joins TRBV5-1 and TRBJ1-6; a possible D gene is TRBD1 (6 bases). This receptor was obtained from an adult with an advanced solid tumor such as melanoma, head and neck, liver or kidney cancer. The sample here was CD4+ or CD8+ T cells sorted from blood, taken in a trial of the OX40 agonist ivuxolimab. CDR3 residues: CASSYGQNNSPLHF. DNA for the CDR3: TGCGCCAGCAGCTATGGACAGAATAATTCACCCCTCCACTTT.